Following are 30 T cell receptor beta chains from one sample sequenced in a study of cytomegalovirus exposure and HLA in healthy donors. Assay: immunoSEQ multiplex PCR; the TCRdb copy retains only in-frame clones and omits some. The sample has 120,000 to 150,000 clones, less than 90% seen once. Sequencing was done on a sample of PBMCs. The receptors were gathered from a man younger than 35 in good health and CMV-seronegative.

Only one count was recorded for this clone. The CDR3: CASSLVSGEGAYGYTF. The CDR3 bases are TGTGCCAGCAGCTTAGTTTCAGGAGAGGGAGCCTATGGCTACACCTTC. The chain is built from TRBV7-8 and TRBJ1-2, with unresolved D. The CDR3 is 16 amino acids. Trimming pared 1 base from V and 4 bases from J, leaving 16 bases between. Germline V gene lookup returns CDR1 SGHVS and CDR2 FQNEAQ.

CDR3 coding DNA: TGTGCCAGCAGCGTAGCGGCGGCTAGGACTGGAAACACCATATATTTT. Translating gives CASSVAAARTGNTIYF. This chain uses TRBV9 with TRBJ1-3; D is unclear. Germline CDR1 SGDLS, CDR2 YYNGEE. Trimming removed 0 bases from V and 2 bases from J, with 12 bases in between. CDR3 size: 16 residues.

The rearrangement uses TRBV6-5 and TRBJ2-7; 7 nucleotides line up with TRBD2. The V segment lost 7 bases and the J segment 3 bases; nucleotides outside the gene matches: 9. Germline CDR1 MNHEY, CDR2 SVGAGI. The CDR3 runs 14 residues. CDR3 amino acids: CASKQRSSGYEQYF. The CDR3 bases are TGTGCCAGCAAACAAAGGTCTAGCGGCTACGAGCAGTACTTC.

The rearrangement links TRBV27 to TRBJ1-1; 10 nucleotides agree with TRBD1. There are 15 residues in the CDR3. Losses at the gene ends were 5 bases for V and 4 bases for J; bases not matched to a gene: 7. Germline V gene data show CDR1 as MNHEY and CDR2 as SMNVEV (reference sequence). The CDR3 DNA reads TGTGCCAGCAGTCGCCGGGACAGGGGTTCCACTGAAGCTTTCTTT. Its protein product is CASSRRDRGSTEAFF.

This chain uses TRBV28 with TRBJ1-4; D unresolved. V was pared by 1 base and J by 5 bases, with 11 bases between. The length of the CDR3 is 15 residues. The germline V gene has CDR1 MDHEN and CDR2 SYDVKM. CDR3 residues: CASSLLGVGNEKLFF. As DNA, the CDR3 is TGTGCCAGCAGTTTATTGGGAGTTGGGAATGAAAAACTGTTTTTT. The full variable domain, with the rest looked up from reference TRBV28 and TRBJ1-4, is DVKVTQSSRYLVKRTGEKVFLECVQDMDHENMFWYRQDPGLGLRLIYFSYDVKMKEKGDIPEGYSVSREKKERFSLILESASTNQTSMYLCASSLLGVGNEKLFFGSGTQLSVL.

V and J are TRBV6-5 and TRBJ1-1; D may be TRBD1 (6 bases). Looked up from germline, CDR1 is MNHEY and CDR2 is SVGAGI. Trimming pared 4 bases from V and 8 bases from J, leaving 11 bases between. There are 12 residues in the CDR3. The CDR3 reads CASSSRGMEAFF. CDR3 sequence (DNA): TGTGCCAGCAGTTCCAGGGGAATGGAAGCTTTCTTT.

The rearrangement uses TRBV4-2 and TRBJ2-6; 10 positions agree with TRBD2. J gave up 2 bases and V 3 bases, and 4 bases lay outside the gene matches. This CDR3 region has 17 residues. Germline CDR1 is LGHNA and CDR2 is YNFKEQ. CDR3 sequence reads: CASSQERGGTGANVLTF. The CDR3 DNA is TGTGCCAGCAGCCAGGAGCGGGGGGGCACTGGGGCCAACGTCCTGACTTTC.

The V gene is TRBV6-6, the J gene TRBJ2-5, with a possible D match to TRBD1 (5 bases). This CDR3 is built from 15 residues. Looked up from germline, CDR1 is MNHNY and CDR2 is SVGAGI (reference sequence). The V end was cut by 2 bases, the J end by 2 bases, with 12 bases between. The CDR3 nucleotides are TGTGCCAGCAGTTACGGGCAGGGTGGACAAGAGACCCAGTACTTC. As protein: CASSYGQGGQETQYF.

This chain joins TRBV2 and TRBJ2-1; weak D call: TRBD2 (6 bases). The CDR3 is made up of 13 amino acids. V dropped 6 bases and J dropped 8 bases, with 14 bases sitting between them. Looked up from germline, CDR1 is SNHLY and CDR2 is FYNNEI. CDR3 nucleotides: TGTGCCAGCAGCCCAAACGGAGGGGATGAGCAGTTCTTC. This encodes CASSPNGGDEQFF.

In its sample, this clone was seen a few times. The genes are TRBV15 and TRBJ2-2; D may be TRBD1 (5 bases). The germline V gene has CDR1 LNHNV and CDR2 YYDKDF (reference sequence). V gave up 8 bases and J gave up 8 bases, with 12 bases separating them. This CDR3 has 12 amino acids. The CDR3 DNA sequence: TGTGCCACCGGGGCCCGTGGAGGGGAGCTGTTTTTT. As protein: CATGARGGELFF.

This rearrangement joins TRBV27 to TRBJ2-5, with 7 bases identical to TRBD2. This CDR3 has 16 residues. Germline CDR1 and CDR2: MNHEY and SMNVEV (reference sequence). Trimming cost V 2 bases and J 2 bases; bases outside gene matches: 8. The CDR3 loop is CASSLVASGLQETQYF. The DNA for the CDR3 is TGTGCCAGCAGTTTAGTGGCTAGCGGACTTCAAGAGACCCAGTACTTC.

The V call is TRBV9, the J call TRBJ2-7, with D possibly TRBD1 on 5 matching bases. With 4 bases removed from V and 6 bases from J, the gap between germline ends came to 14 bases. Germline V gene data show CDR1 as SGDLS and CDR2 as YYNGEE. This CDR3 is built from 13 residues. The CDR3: CASSQAGSREQYF. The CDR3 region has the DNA TGTGCCAGCAGCCAGGCAGGGTCCCGCGAGCAGTACTTC.

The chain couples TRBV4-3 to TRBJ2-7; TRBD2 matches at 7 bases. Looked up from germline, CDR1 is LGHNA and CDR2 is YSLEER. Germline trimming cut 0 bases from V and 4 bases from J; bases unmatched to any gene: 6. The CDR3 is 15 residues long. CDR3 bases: TGCGCCAGCAGCCAAGAAGAGGGAGGGCCGTACGAGCAGTACTTC. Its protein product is CASSQEEGGPYEQYF.

The CDR3 DNA reads TGTGCCAGCAGCTCGACTAGCGGGAGGGATAGCTCCTACAATGAGCAGTTCTTC. Translation: CASSSTSGRDSSYNEQFF. The rearrangement joins TRBV27 to TRBJ2-1; 14 positions match TRBD2. The CDR3 totals 18 residues. V shed 6 bases and J 0 bases; nucleotides not matched to a gene: 7. Germline V lookup: CDR1 MNHEY, CDR2 SMNVEV (reference sequence).

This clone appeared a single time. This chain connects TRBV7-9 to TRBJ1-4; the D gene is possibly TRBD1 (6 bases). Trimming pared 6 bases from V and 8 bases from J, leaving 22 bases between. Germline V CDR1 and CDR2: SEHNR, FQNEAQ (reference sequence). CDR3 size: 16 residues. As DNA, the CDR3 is TGTGCCAGCAGTCTCCAACCACAGGGAATGTGGGAAAAACTGTTTTTT. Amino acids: CASSLQPQGMWEKLFF.

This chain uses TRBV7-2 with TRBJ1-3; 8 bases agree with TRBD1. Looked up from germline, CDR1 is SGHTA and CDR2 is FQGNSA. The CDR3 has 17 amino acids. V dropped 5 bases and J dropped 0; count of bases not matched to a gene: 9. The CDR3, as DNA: TGTGCCAGCAGCCCGTGGACAGGGCCCTTCTCTGGAAACACCATATATTTT. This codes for CASSPWTGPFSGNTIYF.

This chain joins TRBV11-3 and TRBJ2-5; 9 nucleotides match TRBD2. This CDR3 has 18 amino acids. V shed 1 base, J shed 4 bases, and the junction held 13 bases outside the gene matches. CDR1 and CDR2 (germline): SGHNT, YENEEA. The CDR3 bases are TGTGCCAGCAGCTTAGGGTCCCGGACTAGCGAGGAGGTAGAGACCCAGTACTTC. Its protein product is CASSLGSRTSEEVETQYF.

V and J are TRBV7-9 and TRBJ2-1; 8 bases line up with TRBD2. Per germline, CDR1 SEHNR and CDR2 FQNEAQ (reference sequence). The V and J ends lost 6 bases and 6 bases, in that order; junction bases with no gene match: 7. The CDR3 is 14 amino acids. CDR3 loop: CASSPPGLGNEQFF. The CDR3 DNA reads TGTGCCAGCAGTCCCCCGGGACTAGGCAATGAGCAGTTCTTC.

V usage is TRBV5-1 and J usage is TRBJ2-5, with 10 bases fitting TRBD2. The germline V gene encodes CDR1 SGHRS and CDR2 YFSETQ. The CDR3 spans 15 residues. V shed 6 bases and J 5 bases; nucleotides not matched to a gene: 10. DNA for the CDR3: TGCGCCAGCACCAAGCGGGGGGGCCATGGGGAGACCCAGTACTTC. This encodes CASTKRGGHGETQYF.

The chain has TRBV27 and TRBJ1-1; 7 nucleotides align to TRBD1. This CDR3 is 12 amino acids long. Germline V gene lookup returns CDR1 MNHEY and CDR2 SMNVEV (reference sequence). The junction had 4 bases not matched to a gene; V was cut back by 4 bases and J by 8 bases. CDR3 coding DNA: TGTGCCAGCAGTTCGGGACAGAGGGAAGCTTTCTTT. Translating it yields CASSSGQREAFF.

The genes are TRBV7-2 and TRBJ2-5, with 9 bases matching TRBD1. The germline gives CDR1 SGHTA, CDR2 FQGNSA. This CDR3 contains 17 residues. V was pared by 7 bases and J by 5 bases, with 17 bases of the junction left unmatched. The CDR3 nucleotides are TGTGCCAGCACCTTCTTGGCCCCGGGACAGGGTTGGGAGACCCAGTACTTC. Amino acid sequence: CASTFLAPGQGWETQYF.

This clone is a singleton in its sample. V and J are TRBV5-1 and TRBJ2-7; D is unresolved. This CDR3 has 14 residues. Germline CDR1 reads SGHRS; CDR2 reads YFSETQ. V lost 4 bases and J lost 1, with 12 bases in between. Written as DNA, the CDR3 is TGCGCCAGCAGCCAGGCCGTAAAATCCTACGAGCAGTACTTC. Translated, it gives CASSQAVKSYEQYF.

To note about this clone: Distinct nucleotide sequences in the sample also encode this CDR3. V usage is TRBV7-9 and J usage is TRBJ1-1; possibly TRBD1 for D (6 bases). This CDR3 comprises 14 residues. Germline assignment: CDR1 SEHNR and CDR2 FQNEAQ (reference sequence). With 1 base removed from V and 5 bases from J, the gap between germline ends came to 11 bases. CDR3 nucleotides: TGTGCCAGCAGCTTAGTACAGGGAAGGACTGAAGCTTTCTTT. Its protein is CASSLVQGRTEAFF.

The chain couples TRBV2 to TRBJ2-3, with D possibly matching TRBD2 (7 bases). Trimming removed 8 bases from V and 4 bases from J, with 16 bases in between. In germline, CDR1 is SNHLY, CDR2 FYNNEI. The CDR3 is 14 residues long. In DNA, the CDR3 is TGTGCCAGCCTGGAGGGGGGGCTGGCAGATACGCAGTATTTT. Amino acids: CASLEGGLADTQYF.

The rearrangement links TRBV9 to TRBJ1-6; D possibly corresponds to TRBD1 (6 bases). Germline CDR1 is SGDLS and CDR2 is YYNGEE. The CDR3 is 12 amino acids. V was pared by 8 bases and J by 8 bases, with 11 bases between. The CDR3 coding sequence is TGTGCCAGTCAAAAGGGGGATTCACCCCTCCACTTT. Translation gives CASQKGDSPLHF.

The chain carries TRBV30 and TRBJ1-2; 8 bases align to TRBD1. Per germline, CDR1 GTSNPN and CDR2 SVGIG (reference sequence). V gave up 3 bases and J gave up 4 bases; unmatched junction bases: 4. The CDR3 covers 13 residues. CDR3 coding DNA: TGTGCCTGGAGCACGACAGGGGTCTATGGCTACACCTTC. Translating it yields CAWSTTGVYGYTF.

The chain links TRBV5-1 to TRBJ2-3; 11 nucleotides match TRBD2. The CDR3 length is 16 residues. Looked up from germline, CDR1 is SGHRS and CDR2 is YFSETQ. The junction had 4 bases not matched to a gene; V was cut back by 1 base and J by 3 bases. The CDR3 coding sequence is TGCGCCAGCAGCTTGCCGGTAGCGGGAGGGACAGATACGCAGTATTTT. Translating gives CASSLPVAGGTDTQYF.

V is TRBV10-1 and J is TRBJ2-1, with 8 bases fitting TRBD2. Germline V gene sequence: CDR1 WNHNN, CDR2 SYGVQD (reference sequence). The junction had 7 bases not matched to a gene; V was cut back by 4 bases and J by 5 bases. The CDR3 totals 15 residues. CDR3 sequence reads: CASSGFSGTDNEQFF. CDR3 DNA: TGCGCCAGCAGTGGTTTTAGCGGGACCGACAATGAGCAGTTCTTC.

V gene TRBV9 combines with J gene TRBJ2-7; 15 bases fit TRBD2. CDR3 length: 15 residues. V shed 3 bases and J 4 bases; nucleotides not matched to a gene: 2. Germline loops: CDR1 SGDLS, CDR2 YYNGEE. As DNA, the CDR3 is TGTGCCAGCAGCGCCGGGACTAGCGGGGGGTACGAGCAGTACTTC. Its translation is CASSAGTSGGYEQYF. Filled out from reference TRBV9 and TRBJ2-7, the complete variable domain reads DSGVTQTPKHLITATGQRVTLRCSPRSGDLSVYWYQQSLDQGLQFLIQYYNGEERAKGNILERFSAQQFPDLHSELNLSSLELGDSALYFCASSAGTSGGYEQYFGPGTRLTVT.

CDR3 in amino acids: CASSESRGREPQHF. CDR3 DNA sequence: TGTGCCAGCAGTGAAAGCAGGGGTAGGGAGCCCCAGCATTTT. This sequence joins TRBV6-1 and TRBJ1-5; D is possibly TRBD1 (6 bases). The CDR3 length is 14 residues. Germline CDR1 and CDR2: MNHNS and SASEGT. V lost 2 bases and J 8 bases, leaving 13 bases between the germline ends.